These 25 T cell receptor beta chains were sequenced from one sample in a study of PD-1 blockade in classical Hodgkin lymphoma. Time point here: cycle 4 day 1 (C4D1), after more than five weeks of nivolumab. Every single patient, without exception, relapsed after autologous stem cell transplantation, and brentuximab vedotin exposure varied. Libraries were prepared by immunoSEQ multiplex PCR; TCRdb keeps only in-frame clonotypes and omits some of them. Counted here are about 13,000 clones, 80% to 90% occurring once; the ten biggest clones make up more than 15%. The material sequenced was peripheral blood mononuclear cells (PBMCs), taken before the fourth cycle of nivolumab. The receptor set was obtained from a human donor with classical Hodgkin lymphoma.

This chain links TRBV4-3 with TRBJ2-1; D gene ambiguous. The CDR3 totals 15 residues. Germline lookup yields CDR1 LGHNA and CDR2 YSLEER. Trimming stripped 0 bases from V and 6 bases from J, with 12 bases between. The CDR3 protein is CASSQDKVVSNEQFF. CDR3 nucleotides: TGCGCCAGCAGCCAAGATAAAGTAGTGAGCAATGAGCAGTTCTTC.

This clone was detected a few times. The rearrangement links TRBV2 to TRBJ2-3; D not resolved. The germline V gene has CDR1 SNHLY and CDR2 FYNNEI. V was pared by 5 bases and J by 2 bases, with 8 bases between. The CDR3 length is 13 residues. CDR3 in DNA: TGTGCCAGCAGTCCCCCATTCACAGATACGCAGTATTTT. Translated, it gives CASSPPFTDTQYF.

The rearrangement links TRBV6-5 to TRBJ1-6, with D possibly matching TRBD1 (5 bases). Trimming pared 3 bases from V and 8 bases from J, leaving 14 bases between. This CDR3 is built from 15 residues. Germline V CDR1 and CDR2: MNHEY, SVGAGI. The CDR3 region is CASSYRDPRDSPLHF. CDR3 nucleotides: TGTGCCAGCAGTTATAGGGACCCCCGGGATTCACCCCTCCACTTT.

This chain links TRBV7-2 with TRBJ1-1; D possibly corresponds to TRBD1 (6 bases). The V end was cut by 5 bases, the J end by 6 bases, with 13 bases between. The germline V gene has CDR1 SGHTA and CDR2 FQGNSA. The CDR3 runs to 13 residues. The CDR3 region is CASSPQGFPEAFF. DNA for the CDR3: TGTGCCAGCAGCCCGCAGGGGTTCCCTGAAGCTTTCTTT.

The CDR3 region is CASSSYYREGEQFF. As DNA, the CDR3 is TGTGCCAGCAGCTCGTACTACAGGGAGGGTGAGCAGTTCTTC. The J gene is TRBJ2-1, the V gene TRBV7-6; TRBD2 is a possible D gene (7 bases). The CDR3 is made up of 14 amino acids. Germline CDR1 SGHVS, CDR2 FNYEAQ. Trimming removed 4 bases from V and 9 bases from J, with 16 bases in between.

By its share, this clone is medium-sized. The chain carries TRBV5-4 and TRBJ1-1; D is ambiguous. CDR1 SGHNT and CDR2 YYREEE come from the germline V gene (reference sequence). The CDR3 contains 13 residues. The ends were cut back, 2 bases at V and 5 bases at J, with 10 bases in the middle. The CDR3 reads CASSLGPGTEAFF. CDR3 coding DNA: TGTGCCAGCAGCTTAGGGCCTGGGACTGAAGCTTTCTTT.

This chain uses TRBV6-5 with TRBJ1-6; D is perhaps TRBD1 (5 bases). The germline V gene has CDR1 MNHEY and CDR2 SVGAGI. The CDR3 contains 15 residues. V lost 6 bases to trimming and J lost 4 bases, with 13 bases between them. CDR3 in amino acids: CASSTGGRYNSPLHF. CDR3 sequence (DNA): TGTGCCAGCAGCACGGGGGGACGGTATAATTCACCCCTCCACTTT.

The CDR3, as DNA: TGTGCCAGTAGAAGGGGGCGGACTGAAGCTTTCTTT. It codes for CASRRGRTEAFF. This chain uses TRBV19 with TRBJ1-1; 7 nucleotides align to TRBD1. The V and J ends lost 6 bases and 5 bases, in that order; junction bases with no gene match: 3. Per the germline V gene, CDR1 is LNHDA and CDR2 is SQIVND (reference sequence). This CDR3 comprises 12 residues.

CDR3 amino acids: CASSLTAGGQETQYF. The CDR3 DNA is TGTGCCAGCAGTTTAACAGCGGGGGGGCAAGAGACCCAGTACTTC. This chain links TRBV28 with TRBJ2-5, with 10 bases identical to TRBD2. There are 15 residues in the CDR3. The V and J ends lost 2 bases and 2 bases, in that order; junction bases with no gene match: 2. Germline lookup yields CDR1 MDHEN and CDR2 SYDVKM.

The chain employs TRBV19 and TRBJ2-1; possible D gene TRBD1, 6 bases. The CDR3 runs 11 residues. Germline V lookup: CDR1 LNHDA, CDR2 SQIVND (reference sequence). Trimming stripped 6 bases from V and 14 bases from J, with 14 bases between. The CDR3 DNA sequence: TGTGCCAGTAGCGTGGACAGTTCAAAGTTCTTC. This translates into CASSVDSSKFF. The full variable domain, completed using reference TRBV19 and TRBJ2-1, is DGGITQSPKYLFRKEGQNVTLSCEQNLNHDAMYWYRQDPGQGLRLIYYSQIVNDFQKGDIAEGYSVSREKKESFPLTVTSAQKNPTAFYLCASSVDSSKFFGPGTRLTVL.

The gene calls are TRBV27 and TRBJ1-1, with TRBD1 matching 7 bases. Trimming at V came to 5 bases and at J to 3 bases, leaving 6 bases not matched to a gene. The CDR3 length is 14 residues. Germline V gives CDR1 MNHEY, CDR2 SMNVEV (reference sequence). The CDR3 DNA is TGTGCCAGCAGTCCCCAGGGGGGGCACACTGAAGCTTTCTTT. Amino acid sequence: CASSPQGGHTEAFF.

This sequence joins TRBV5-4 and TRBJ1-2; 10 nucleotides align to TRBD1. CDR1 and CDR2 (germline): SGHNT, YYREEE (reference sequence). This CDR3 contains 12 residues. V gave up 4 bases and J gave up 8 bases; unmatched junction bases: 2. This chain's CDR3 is CASSDRGRGYTF. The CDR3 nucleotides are TGTGCCAGCAGCGACAGGGGGCGCGGCTACACCTTC.

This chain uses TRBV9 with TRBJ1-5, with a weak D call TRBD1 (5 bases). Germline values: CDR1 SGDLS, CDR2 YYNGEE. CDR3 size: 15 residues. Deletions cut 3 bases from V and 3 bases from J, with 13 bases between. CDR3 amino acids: CASSAHGGINQPQHF. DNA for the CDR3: TGTGCCAGCAGCGCTCATGGGGGAATCAATCAGCCCCAGCATTTT.

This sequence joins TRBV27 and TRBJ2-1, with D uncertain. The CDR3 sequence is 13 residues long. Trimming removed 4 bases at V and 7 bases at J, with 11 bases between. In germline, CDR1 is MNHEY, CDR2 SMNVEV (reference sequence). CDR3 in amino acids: CASSSLVVNEQFF. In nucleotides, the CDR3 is TGTGCCAGCAGTTCGTTAGTCGTGAATGAGCAGTTCTTC.

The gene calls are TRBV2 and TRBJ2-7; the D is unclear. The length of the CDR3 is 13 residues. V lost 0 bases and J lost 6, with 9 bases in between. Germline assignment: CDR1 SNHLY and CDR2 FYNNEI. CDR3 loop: CASSEAWVREQYF. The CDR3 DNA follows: TGTGCCAGCAGTGAAGCCTGGGTTCGCGAGCAGTACTTC.

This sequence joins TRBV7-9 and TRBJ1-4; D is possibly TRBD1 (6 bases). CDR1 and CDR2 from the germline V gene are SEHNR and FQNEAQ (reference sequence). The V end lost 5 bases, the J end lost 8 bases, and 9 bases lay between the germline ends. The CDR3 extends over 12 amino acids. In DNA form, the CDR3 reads TGTGCCAGCAGCCCTGACAGGGAAAAACTGTTTTTT. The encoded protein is CASSPDREKLFF.

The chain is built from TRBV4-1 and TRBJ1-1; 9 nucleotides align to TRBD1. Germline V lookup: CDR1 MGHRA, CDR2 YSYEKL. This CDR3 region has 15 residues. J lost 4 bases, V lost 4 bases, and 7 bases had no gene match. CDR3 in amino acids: CASSRGTGRGTEAFF. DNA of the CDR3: TGCGCCAGCAGCCGAGGGACAGGGCGGGGCACTGAAGCTTTCTTT.

The DNA of the CDR3 is TGTGCCAGCAGGATGAACACTGAAGCTTTCTTT. Translated: CASRMNTEAFF. This chain uses TRBV5-8 with TRBJ1-1; D is undetermined. With 5 bases removed from V and 0 bases from J, the gap between germline ends came to 2 bases. This CDR3 is 11 amino acids long. Germline lookup yields CDR1 SGHTS and CDR2 YDEGEE.

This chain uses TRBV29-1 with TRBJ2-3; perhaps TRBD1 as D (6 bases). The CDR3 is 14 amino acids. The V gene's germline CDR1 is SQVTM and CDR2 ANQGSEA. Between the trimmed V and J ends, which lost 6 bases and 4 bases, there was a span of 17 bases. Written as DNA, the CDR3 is TGCAGCGTCCTTCGCATGGGGGCCGCAGATACGCAGTATTTT. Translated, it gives CSVLRMGAADTQYF.

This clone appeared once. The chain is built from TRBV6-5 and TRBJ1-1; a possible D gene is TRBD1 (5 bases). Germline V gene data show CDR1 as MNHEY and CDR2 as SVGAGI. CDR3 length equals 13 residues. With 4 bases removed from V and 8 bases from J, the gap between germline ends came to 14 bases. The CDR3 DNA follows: TGTGCCAGCAGTTTTTATCCTGGGGCCGAAGCTTTCTTT. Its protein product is CASSFYPGAEAFF.

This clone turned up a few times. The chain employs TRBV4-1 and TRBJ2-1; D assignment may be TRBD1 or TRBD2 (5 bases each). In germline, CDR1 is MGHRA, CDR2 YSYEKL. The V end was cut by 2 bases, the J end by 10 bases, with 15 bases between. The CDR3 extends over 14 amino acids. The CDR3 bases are TGCGCCAGCAGCCAACGGACGGGACGAGGGGAGCAGTTCTTC. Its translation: CASSQRTGRGEQFF.

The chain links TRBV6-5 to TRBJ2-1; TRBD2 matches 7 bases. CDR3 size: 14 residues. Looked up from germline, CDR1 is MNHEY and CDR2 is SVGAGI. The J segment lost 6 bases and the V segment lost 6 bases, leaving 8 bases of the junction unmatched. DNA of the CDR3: TGTGCCAGCAGATCAACACTAGCGTTCAATGAGCAGTTCTTC. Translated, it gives CASRSTLAFNEQFF.

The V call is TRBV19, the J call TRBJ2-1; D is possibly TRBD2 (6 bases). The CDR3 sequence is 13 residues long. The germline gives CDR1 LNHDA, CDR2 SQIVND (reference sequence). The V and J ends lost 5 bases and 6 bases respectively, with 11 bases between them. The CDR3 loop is CASSDFGGNEQFF. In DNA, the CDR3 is TGTGCCAGTAGTGATTTCGGGGGCAATGAGCAGTTCTTC.

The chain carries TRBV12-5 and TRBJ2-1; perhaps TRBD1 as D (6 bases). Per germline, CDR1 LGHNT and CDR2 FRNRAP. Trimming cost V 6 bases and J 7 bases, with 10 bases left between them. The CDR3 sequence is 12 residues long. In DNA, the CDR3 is TGTGCTAGTGGCTTACAGGGAAATGAGCAGTTCTTC. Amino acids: CASGLQGNEQFF.

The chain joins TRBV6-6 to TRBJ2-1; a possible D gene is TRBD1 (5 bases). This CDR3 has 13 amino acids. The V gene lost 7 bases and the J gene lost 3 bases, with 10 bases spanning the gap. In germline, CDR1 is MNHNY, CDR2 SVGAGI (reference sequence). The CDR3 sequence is CASTKDIYNEQFF. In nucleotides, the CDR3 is TGTGCCAGCACCAAGGACATCTACAATGAGCAGTTCTTC.